This T cell receptor (beta chain) was observed in a study of breast tumors, draining lymph nodes, adjacent tissues. Study findings and constraints: Tumor and nontumor repertoires were significantly more similar in luminal-like than in basal-like breast cancer. Compared with lymph nodes, tumors were less diverse; compared with nontumor tissue, more. The data were judged consistent with most tumor T cells coming from lymph node and expanding in tumor. Data only fit, rather than demonstrated, lymph node origin of most tumor T cells.

MiXCR, run by TCRdb on the multiplex PCR reads, gives a single entry per CDR3 protein. The repertoire holds some 65,000 distinct CDR3 sequences, with roughly 40% as singletons. CDR1 SGHKS and CDR2 YYEKEE come from the germline V gene (reference sequence). With 6 bases clipped from V and 2 bases from J, the junction kept 10 bases outside the gene matches. CDR3 length: 15 amino acids. This clonotype has a count of ten or more. Its antigen remains unknown. This clonotype originated in a female donor with breast cancer. Some clones in this sample may be carry-over from other donors' samples. The V gene is TRBV5-5, the J gene TRBJ2-7; TRBD2 matches at 8 bases. The material sequenced was breast tumor tissue. The CDR3 loop is CASTGGGDGPYEQYF. For the CDR3, the DNA is TGTGCCAGCACCGGGGGGGGTGACGGCCCCTACGAGCAGTACTTC.